This T cell receptor (beta chain) comes out of a study of blood T cell repertoires in COVID-19. In the study overall: Samples came from the United States, Italy and Spain, spanning acute and convalescent COVID-19.

Clinical histories supplied by participants themselves formed the basis of cohort assignment. Generated by immunoSEQ multiplex PCR, the TCRdb table keeps only in-frame clones and is missing some. The repertoire holds 200,000 to 250,000 clones, approximately 90% seen once, with 1.2% in the top ten. In germline, CDR1 is MDHEN, CDR2 SYDVKM. This CDR3 region has 15 residues. V dropped 2 bases and J dropped 5; count of bases not matched to a gene: 7. This sequence was found in a man aged 25 to 40 who had recovered from COVID-19. The sequenced material came from PBMCs or T cells enriched from blood (not recorded which). The J gene is TRBJ2-3, the V gene TRBV28; 7 bases agree with TRBD2. CDR3 sequence: CASSLGGGPGDTQYF. The CDR3 nucleotides read TGTGCCAGCAGTTTAGGGGGAGGGCCAGGAGATACGCAGTATTTT.